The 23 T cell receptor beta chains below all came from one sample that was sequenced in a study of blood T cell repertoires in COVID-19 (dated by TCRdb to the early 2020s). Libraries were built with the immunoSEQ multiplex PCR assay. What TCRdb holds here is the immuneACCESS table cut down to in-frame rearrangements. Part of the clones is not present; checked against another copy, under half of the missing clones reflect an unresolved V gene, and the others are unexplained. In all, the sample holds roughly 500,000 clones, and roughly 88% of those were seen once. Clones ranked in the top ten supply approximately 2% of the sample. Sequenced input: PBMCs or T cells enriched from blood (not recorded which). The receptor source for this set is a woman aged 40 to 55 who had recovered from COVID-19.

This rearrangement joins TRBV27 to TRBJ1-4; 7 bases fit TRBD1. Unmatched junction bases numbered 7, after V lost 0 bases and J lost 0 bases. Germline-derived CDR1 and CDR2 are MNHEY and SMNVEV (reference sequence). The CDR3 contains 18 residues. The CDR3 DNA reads TGTGCCAGCAGTTTATCCCGACAGGGTAGAGCAACTAATGAAAAACTGTTTTTT. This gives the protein CASSLSRQGRATNEKLFF.

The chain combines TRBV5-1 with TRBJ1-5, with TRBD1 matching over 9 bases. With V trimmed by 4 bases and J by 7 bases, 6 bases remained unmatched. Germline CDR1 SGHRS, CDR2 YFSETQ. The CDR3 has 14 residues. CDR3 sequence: CASSKDRGGQPQHF. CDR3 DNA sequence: TGCGCCAGCAGCAAGGACAGGGGAGGCCAGCCCCAGCATTTT.

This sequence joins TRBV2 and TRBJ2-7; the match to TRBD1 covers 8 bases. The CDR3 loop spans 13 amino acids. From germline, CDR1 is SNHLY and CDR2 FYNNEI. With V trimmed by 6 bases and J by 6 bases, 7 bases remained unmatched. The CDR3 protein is CASRGTGGGEQYF. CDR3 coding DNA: TGTGCCAGCAGGGGGACAGGTGGGGGCGAGCAGTACTTC.

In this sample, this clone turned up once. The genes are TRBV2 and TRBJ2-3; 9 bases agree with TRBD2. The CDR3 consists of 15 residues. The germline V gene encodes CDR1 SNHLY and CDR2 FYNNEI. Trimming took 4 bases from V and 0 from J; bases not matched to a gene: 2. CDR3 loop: CASSGTSASTDTQYF. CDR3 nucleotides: TGTGCCAGCAGTGGGACTAGCGCTAGCACAGATACGCAGTATTTT.

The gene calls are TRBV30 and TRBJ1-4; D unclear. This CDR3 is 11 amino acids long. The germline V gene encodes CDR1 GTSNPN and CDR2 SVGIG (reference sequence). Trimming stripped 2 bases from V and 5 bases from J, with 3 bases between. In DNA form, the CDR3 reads TGTGCCTGGAGTCTAAATGAAAAACTGTTTTTT. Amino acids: CAWSLNEKLFF.

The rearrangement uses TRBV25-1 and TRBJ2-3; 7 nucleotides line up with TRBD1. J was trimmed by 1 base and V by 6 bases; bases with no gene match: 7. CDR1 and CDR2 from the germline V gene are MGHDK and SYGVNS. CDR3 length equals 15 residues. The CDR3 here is CASSHRQGGTDTQYF. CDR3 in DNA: TGTGCCAGCAGCCACAGACAGGGCGGCACAGATACGCAGTATTTT.

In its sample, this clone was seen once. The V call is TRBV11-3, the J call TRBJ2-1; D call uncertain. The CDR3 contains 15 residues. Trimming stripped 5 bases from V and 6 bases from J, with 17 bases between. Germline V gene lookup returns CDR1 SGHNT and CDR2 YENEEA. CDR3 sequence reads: CASSPPRLTPNEQFF. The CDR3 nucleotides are TGTGCCAGCAGCCCCCCCCGACTGACCCCCAATGAGCAGTTCTTC. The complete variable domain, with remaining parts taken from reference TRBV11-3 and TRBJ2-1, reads EAGVVQSPRYKIIEKKQPVAFWCNPISGHNTLYWYLQNLGQGPELLIRYENEEAVDDSQLPKDRFSAERLKGVDSTLKIQPAELGDSAVYLCASSPPRLTPNEQFFGPGTRLTVL.

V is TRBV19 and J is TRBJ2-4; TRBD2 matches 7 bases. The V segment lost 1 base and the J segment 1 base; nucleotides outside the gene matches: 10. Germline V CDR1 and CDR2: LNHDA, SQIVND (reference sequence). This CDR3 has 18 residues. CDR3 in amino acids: CASSIAPGGSWAKNIQYF. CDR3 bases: TGTGCCAGTAGTATAGCCCCCGGCGGGAGTTGGGCCAAAAACATTCAGTACTTC.

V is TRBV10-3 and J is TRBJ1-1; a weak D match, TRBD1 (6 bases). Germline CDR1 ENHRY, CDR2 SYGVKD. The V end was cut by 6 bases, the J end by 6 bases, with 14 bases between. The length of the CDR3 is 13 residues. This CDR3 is CAIRQGRVAEAFF. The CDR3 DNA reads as TGTGCCATCAGACAGGGCAGGGTCGCTGAAGCTTTCTTT.

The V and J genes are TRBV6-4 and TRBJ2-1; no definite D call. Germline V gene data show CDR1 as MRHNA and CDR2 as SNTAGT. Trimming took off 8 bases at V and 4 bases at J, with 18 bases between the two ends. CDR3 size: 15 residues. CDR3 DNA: TGTGCCAGCCTCGTGCGGCCTTCGGGTTACAATGAGCAGTTCTTC. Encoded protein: CASLVRPSGYNEQFF.

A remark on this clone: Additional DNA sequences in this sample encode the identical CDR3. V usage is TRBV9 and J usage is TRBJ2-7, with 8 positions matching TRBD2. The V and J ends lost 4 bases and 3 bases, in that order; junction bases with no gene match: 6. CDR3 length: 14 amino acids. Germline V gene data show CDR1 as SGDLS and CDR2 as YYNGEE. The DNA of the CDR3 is TGTGCCAGCAGCCCACGACTAGCGAGCTACGAGCAGTACTTC. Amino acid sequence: CASSPRLASYEQYF.

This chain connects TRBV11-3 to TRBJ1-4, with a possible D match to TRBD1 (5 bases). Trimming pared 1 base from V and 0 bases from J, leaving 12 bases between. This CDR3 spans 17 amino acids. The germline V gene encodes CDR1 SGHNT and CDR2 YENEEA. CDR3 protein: CASSLGLDTPTNEKLFF. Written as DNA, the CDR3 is TGTGCCAGCAGCTTAGGGTTGGACACTCCAACTAATGAAAAACTGTTTTTT.

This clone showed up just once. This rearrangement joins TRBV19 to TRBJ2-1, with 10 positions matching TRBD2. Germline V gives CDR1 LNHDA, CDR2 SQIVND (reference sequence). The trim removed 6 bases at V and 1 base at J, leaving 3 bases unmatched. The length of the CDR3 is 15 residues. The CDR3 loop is CASSLAGASYNEQFF. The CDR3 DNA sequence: TGTGCCAGTAGCCTAGCGGGAGCATCCTACAATGAGCAGTTCTTC. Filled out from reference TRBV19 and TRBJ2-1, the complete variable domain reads DGGITQSPKYLFRKEGQNVTLSCEQNLNHDAMYWYRQDPGQGLRLIYYSQIVNDFQKGDIAEGYSVSREKKESFPLTVTSAQKNPTAFYLCASSLAGASYNEQFFGPGTRLTVL.

The CDR3 protein is CASFSGTGKGNNYGYTF. CDR3 DNA: TGTGCCAGCTTTTCTGGGACAGGGAAGGGAAACAACTATGGCTACACCTTC. The chain joins TRBV2 to TRBJ1-2; the match to TRBD1 covers 9 bases. The germline V gene has CDR1 SNHLY and CDR2 FYNNEI. The V segment lost 8 bases and the J segment 2 bases; nucleotides outside the gene matches: 15. The CDR3 covers 17 residues.

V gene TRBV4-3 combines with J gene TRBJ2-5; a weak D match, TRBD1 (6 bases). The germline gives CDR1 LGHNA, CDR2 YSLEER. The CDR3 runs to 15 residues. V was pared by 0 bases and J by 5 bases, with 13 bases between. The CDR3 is CASSQETTGRETQYF. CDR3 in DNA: TGCGCCAGCAGCCAAGAAACCACAGGGCGGGAGACCCAGTACTTC.

The CDR3 is CSATDTEAFF. The DNA for the CDR3 is TGCAGTGCTACGGACACTGAAGCTTTCTTT. V and J are TRBV20-1 and TRBJ1-1; D gene unclear. Trimming removed 4 bases from V and 3 bases from J, with 3 bases in between. The germline gives CDR1 DFQATT, CDR2 SNEGSKA (reference sequence). The CDR3 sequence is 10 residues long.

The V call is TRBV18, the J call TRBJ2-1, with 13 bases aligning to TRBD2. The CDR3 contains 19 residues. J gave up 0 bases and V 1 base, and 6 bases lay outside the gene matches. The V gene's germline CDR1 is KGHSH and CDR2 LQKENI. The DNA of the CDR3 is TGTGCCAGCTCACCACAGGGACTAGCGGGGTTGAGCTCCTACAATGAGCAGTTCTTC. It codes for CASSPQGLAGLSSYNEQFF.

The CDR3 DNA reads as TGTGCCAGTAGTATAATCCAGAACACTGAAGCTTTCTTT. Translated: CASSIIQNTEAFF. The chain combines TRBV19 with TRBJ1-1, with D uncertain. Trimming left V 2 bases short and J 1 base short, with 5 bases between. CDR1 LNHDA and CDR2 SQIVND come from the germline V gene (reference sequence). This CDR3 is 13 amino acids long. Full variable domain (missing parts from reference TRBV19 and TRBJ1-1): DGGITQSPKYLFRKEGQNVTLSCEQNLNHDAMYWYRQDPGQGLRLIYYSQIVNDFQKGDIAEGYSVSREKKESFPLTVTSAQKNPTAFYLCASSIIQNTEAFFGQGTRLTVV.

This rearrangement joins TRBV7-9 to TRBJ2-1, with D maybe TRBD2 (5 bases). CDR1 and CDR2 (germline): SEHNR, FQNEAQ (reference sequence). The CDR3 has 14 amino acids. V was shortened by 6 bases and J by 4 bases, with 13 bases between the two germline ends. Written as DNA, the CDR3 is TGTGCCAGCAGTCCACGAGCGGTATACAATGAGCAGTTCTTC. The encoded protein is CASSPRAVYNEQFF.

The CDR3 DNA reads as TGTGCCAGCAGTTGGTCGGCAGGGGATGGCTACACCTTC. Its translation is CASSWSAGDGYTF. The chain is built from TRBV12-3 or TRBV12-4 and TRBJ1-2, with a tentative D call TRBD1 (6 bases). Trimming took 4 bases from V and 6 from J, leaving 12 bases between them. The CDR3 loop spans 13 amino acids.

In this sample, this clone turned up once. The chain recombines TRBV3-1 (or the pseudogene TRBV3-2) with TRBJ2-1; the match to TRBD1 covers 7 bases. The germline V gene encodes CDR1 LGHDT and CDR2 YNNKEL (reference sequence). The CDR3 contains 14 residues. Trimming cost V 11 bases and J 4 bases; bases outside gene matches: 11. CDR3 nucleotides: TGTGCCTCTAAGAAGGGACAGCCATACAATGAGCAGTTCTTC. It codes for CASKKGQPYNEQFF.

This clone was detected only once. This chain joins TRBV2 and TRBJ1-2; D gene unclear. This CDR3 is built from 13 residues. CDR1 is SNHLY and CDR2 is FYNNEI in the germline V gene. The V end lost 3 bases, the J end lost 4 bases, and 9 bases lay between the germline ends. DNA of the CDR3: TGTGCCAGCAGTGATGAGGGTACCTATGGCTACACCTTC. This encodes CASSDEGTYGYTF.

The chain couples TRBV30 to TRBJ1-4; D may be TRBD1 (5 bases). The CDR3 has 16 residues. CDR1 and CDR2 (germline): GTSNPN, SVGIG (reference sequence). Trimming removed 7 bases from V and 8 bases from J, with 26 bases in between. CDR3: CASKEQGSLIREKLFF. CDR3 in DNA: TGTGCCTCAAAAGAGCAGGGTAGCCTCATCCGGGAAAAACTGTTTTTT. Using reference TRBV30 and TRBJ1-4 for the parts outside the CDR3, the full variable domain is SQTIHQWPATLVQPVGSPLSLECTVEGTSNPNLYWYRQAAGRGLQLLFYSVGIGQISSEVPQNLSASRPQDRQFILSSKKLLLSDSGFYLCASKEQGSLIREKLFFGSGTQLSVL.